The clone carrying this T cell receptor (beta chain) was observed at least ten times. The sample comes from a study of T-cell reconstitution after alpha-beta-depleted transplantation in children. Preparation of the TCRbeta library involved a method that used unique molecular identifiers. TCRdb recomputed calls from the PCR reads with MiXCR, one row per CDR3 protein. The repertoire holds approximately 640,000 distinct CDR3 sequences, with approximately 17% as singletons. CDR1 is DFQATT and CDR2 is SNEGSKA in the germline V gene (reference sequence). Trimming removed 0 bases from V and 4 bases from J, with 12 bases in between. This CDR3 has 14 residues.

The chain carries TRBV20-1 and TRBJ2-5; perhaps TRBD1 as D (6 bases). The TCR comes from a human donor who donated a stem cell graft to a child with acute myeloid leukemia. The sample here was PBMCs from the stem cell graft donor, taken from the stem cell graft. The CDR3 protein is CSARDWARGETQYF. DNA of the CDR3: TGCAGTGCTAGAGATTGGGCCAGGGGAGAGACCCAGTACTTC.